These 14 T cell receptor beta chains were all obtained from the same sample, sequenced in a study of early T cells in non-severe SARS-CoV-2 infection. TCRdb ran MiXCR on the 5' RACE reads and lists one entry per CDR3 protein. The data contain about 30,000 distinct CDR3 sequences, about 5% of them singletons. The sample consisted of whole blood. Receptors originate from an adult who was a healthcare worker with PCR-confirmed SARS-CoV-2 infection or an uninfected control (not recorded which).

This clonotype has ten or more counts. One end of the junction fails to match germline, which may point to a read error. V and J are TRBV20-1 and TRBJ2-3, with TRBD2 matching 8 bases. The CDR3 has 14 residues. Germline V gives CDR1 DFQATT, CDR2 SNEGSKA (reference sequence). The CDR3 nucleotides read TGCAGCGCTAGCGCACTAGCGGCCACAGATACGCAGTATTTT. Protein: CSASALAATDTQYF.

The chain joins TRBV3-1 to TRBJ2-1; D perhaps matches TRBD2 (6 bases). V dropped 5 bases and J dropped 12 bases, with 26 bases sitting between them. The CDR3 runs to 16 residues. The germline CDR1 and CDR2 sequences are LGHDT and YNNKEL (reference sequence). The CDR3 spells CASSSMAATPSGGQFF. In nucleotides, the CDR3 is TGTGCCAGCAGCTCTATGGCTGCGACGCCGTCCGGGGGGCAGTTCTTC.

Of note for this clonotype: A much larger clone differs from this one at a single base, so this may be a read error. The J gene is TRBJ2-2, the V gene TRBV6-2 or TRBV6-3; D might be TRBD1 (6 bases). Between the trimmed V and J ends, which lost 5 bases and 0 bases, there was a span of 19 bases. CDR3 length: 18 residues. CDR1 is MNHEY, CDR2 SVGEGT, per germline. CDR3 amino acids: CASSPGPVRGANTGELFF. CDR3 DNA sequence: TGTGCCAGCAGTCCCGGTCCAGTCAGGGGCGCGAACACCGGGGAGCTGTTTTTT.

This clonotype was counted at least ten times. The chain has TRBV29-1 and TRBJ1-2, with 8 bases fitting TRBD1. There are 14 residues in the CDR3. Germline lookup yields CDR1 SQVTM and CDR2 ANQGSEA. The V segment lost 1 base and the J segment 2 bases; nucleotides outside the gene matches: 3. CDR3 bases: TGCAGCGTTGAAGTTGCAGGGGGCAACTATGGCTACACCTTC. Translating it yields CSVEVAGGNYGYTF. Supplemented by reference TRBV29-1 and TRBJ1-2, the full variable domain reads SAVISQKPSRDICQRGTSLTIQCQVDSQVTMMFWYRQQPGQSLTLIATANQGSEATYESGFVIDKFPISRPNLTFSTLTVSNMSPEDSSIYLCSVEVAGGNYGYTFGSGTRLTVV.

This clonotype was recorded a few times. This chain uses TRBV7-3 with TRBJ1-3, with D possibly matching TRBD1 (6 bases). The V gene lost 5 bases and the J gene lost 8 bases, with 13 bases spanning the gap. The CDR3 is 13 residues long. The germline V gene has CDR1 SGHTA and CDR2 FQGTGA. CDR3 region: CASSPQGKDTIYF. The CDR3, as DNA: TGTGCCAGCAGCCCCCAGGGGAAAGACACCATATATTTT.

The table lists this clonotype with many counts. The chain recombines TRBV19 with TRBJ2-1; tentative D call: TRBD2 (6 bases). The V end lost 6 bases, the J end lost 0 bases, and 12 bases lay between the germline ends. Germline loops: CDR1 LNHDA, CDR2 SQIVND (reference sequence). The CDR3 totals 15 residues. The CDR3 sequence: CASRRGSSSYNEQFF. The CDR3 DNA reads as TGTGCCAGTAGGCGGGGCAGTAGCTCCTACAATGAGCAGTTCTTC. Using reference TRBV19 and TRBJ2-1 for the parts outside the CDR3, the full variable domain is DGGITQSPKYLFRKEGQNVTLSCEQNLNHDAMYWYRQDPGQGLRLIYYSQIVNDFQKGDIAEGYSVSREKKESFPLTVTSAQKNPTAFYLCASRRGSSSYNEQFFGPGTRLTVL.

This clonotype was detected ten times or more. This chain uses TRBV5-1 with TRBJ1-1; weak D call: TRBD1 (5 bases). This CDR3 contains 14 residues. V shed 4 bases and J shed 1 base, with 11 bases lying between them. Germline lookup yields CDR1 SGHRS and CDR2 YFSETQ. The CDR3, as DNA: TGCGCCAGCAGCAGGGACGTTGGGAACACTGAAGCTTTCTTT. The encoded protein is CASSRDVGNTEAFF.

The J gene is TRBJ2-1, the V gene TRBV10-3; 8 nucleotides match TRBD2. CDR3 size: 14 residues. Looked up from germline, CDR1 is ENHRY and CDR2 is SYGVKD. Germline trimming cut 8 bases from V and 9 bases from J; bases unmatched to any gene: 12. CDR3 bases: TGTGCCATCGCTGCAACGCGGGAGGAGGGTGAGCAGTTCTTC. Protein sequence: CAIAATREEGEQFF.

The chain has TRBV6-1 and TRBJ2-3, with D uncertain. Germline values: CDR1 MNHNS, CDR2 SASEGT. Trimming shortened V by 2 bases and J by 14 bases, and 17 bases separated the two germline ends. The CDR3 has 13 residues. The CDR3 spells CASSESMNRRRYF. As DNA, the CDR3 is TGTGCCAGCAGTGAATCGATGAATCGCCGAAGGTATTTT.

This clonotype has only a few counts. CDR3 sequence: CASRAGVNSPLHF. CDR3 sequence (DNA): TGTGCCAGCCGGGCAGGGGTGAATTCACCCCTCCACTTT. The chain links TRBV2 to TRBJ1-6; a possible D gene is TRBD1 (6 bases). V gave up 8 bases and J gave up 7 bases, with 12 bases separating them. Germline CDR1 SNHLY, CDR2 FYNNEI. The CDR3 loop spans 13 amino acids. The full variable domain, with the rest looked up from reference TRBV2 and TRBJ1-6, is EPEVTQTPSHQVTQMGQEVILRCVPISNHLYFYWYRQILGQKVEFLVSFYNNEISEKSEIFDDQFSVERPDGSNFTLKIRSTKLEDSAMYFCASRAGVNSPLHFGNGTRLTVT.

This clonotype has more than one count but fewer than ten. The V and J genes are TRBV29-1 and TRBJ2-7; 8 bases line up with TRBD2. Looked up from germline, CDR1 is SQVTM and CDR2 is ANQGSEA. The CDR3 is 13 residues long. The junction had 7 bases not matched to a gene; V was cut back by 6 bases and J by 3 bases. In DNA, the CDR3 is TGCAGCGTAAGACCCGGGGGGGACTACGAGCAGTACTTC. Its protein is CSVRPGGDYEQYF.

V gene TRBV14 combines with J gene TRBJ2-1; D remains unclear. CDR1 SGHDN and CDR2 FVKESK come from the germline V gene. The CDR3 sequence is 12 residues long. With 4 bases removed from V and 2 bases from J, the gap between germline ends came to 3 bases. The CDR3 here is CASSPPYNEQFF. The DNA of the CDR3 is TGTGCCAGCAGCCCGCCCTACAATGAGCAGTTCTTC.

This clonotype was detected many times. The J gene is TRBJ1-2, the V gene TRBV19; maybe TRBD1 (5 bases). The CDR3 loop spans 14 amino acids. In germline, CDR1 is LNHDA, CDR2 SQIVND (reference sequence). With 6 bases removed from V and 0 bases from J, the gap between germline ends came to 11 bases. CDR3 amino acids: CASRRQPSNYGYTF. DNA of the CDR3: TGTGCCAGTAGGCGACAGCCTTCTAACTATGGCTACACCTTC.

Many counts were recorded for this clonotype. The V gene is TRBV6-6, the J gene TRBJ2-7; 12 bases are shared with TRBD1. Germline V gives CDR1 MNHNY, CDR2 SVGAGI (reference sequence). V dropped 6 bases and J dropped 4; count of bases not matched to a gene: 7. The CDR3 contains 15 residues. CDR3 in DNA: TGTGCCAGCAGCCCGGGACAGGGGGCCAGTTACGAGCAGTACTTC. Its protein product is CASSPGQGASYEQYF.